The clone carrying this TCR beta chain turned up a few times. Every isolated RNA sample was fully reverse transcribed, so sequencing captured expressed TCRB transcripts. Profiled with immunoSEQ multiplex PCR; TCRdb holds only in-frame clones, not every one. The sample records 300,000 or so clones, roughly 8% being singletons. This sample was included in a study of beta chain features in type 1 diabetes. CDR3 length equals 14 residues. Trimming removed 2 bases at V and 3 bases at J, with 7 bases between. Germline lookup yields CDR1 SGHTA and CDR2 FQGTGA. The gene calls are TRBV7-3 and TRBJ2-2; D is undetermined. The TCR was taken from a woman younger than 30 in good health. Material for sequencing was central memory CD4+ T cells from blood. The CDR3 sequence is CASSLAQYTGELFF. The CDR3 region has the DNA TGTGCCAGCAGCTTAGCCCAGTACACCGGGGAGCTGTTTTTT.